The 14 T cell receptor beta chains reported below all come from one sample, sequenced in a study of T cell responses to AZD1222 COVID-19 vaccine. The method was immunoSEQ multiplex PCR; TCRdb's version includes in-frame clones alone and lacks a portion of them. The data hold approximately 73,000 clones, with 70% to 85% observed a single time. Sequenced here: peripheral blood, sampled on day 0 of AZD1222 vaccination. These receptors originate from an adult in good health.

Here the CDR3 DNA reads TGTGCCAGCAGCCAAGGGGTTGGGGACTCTGGGGCCAACGTCCTGACTTTC. Protein product: CASSQGVGDSGANVLTF. The V call is TRBV3-1 (or the pseudogene TRBV3-2), the J call TRBJ2-6; D is undetermined. V was clipped by 1 base and J by 0 bases, with 10 bases between them. CDR3 length: 17 residues. Looked up from germline, CDR1 is LGHDT and CDR2 is YNNKEL (reference sequence).

The chain uses TRBV4-3 and TRBJ2-7; D remains unclear. Trimming stripped 0 bases from V and 0 bases from J, with 9 bases between. Germline CDR1 reads LGHNA; CDR2 reads YSLEER. CDR3 length: 15 amino acids. CDR3 nucleotides: TGCGCCAGCAGCCAAGATTGGACGTACTCCTACGAGCAGTACTTC. This sequence encodes CASSQDWTYSYEQYF.

The rearrangement joins TRBV23-1 to TRBJ1-2; TRBD1 is a possible D gene (6 bases). TRBV23-1 is labeled an ORF, and its function is uncertain. The CDR3 loop spans 13 amino acids. Trimming cost V 9 bases and J 2 bases, with 13 bases left between them. CDR3 amino acids: CASRRDTNYGYTF. CDR3 DNA sequence: TGCGCCAGTCGCCGGGACACCAACTATGGCTACACCTTC.

The sample holds one count of this clone. This chain links TRBV7-8 with TRBJ1-5, with D tentatively TRBD1 (6 bases). Germline CDR1 reads SGHVS; CDR2 reads FQNEAQ. The CDR3 loop spans 14 amino acids. V lost 1 base and J 5 bases, leaving 9 bases between the germline ends. CDR3 sequence (DNA): TGTGCCAGCAGCTTAGTAGGGGGTGATCAGCCCCAGCATTTT. Encoded protein: CASSLVGGDQPQHF.

This clone was seen only once. This chain connects TRBV2 to TRBJ1-5, with TRBD1 identical over 8 bases. The CDR3 runs 14 residues. J lost 7 bases, V lost 6 bases, and 8 bases had no gene match. CDR1 and CDR2 from the germline V gene are SNHLY and FYNNEI. CDR3 bases: TGTGCCAGCAGACTTCAGGGGGCAGGACAGCCCCAGCATTTT. Its protein is CASRLQGAGQPQHF.

This chain uses TRBV7-9 with TRBJ1-4; D not resolved. Germline-derived CDR1 and CDR2 are SEHNR and FQNEAQ (reference sequence). This CDR3 spans 16 amino acids. V was shortened by 0 bases and J by 4 bases, with 12 bases between the two germline ends. The CDR3, as DNA: TGTGCCAGCAGCTTAGCGACCGGTTACCGTAATGAAAAACTGTTTTTT. It codes for CASSLATGYRNEKLFF.

This clone was counted once. This rearrangement joins TRBV2 to TRBJ2-1; weak D call: TRBD2 (6 bases). The V gene's germline CDR1 is SNHLY and CDR2 FYNNEI. Trimming took off 6 bases at V and 7 bases at J, with 16 bases between the two ends. The length of the CDR3 is 14 residues. CDR3 region: CASREPGRLNEQFF. The CDR3 DNA reads as TGTGCCAGCAGGGAACCGGGGAGGTTGAATGAGCAGTTCTTC. Using reference TRBV2 and TRBJ2-1 for the parts outside the CDR3, the full variable domain is EPEVTQTPSHQVTQMGQEVILRCVPISNHLYFYWYRQILGQKVEFLVSFYNNEISEKSEIFDDQFSVERPDGSNFTLKIRSTKLEDSAMYFCASREPGRLNEQFFGPGTRLTVL.

J is TRBJ2-7 and V is TRBV10-3; 10 positions agree with TRBD2. Trimming cost V 3 bases and J 3 bases; bases outside gene matches: 5. Germline assignment: CDR1 ENHRY and CDR2 SYGVKD. The CDR3 is 15 residues long. The CDR3 is CAISDPGTSVYEQYF. The CDR3 DNA reads TGTGCCATCAGTGATCCCGGGACTAGCGTCTACGAGCAGTACTTC.

The V call is TRBV7-6, the J call TRBJ2-2; D is possibly TRBD2 (5 bases). The germline CDR1 and CDR2 sequences are SGHVS and FNYEAQ. The germline V and J ends were trimmed by 5 bases and 7 bases, with 14 bases remaining between them. The CDR3 totals 14 residues. CDR3: CASSPRREGGELFF. Here the CDR3 DNA reads TGTGCCAGCAGCCCGAGGAGAGAGGGCGGGGAGCTGTTTTTT.

V is TRBV9 and J is TRBJ1-2; no clear D. CDR3 size: 15 residues. Germline-derived CDR1 and CDR2 are SGDLS and YYNGEE. The V gene lost 0 bases and the J gene lost 2 bases, with 11 bases spanning the gap. The DNA of the CDR3 is TGTGCCAGCAGCGTAGAGGACGGGGAGAACTATGGCTACACCTTC. Residues: CASSVEDGENYGYTF.

The chain employs TRBV30 and TRBJ2-7; D might be TRBD1 (6 bases). This CDR3 comprises 11 residues. Germline CDR1 GTSNPN, CDR2 SVGIG (reference sequence). V lost 4 bases, J lost 4 bases, and 8 bases lay in between. The CDR3 loop is CAWNRAYEQYF. Here the CDR3 DNA reads TGTGCCTGGAACAGGGCATACGAGCAGTACTTC. The full variable domain, completed using reference TRBV30 and TRBJ2-7, is SQTIHQWPATLVQPVGSPLSLECTVEGTSNPNLYWYRQAAGRGLQLLFYSVGIGQISSEVPQNLSASRPQDRQFILSSKKLLLSDSGFYLCAWNRAYEQYFGPGTRLTVT.

The J gene is TRBJ2-1, the V gene TRBV18; TRBD1 matches 9 bases. Germline V gives CDR1 KGHSH, CDR2 LQKENI. With 6 bases clipped from V and 8 bases from J, the junction kept 5 bases outside the gene matches. The CDR3 has 13 amino acids. The CDR3 spells CASSGQGRDEQFF. CDR3 coding DNA: TGTGCCAGCTCTGGACAGGGGAGGGATGAGCAGTTCTTC.

The chain has TRBV12-3 or TRBV12-4 and TRBJ1-6; perhaps TRBD1 as D (5 bases). The CDR3 covers 13 residues. The V end was cut by 5 bases, the J end by 7 bases, with 9 bases between. CDR3: CASSGTANSPLHF. The CDR3 DNA follows: TGTGCCAGCAGTGGGACGGCGAATTCACCCCTCCACTTT.

This clone was detected a few times. The rearrangement links TRBV12-5 to TRBJ2-5, with D possibly being TRBD2 (6 bases). Germline V gives CDR1 LGHNT, CDR2 FRNRAP. Trimming stripped 7 bases from V and 5 bases from J, with 20 bases between. CDR3 length equals 15 residues. The CDR3 DNA follows: TGTGCTAGTGCCCCCCCGGGAGTGGTGGCGGAGACCCAGTACTTC. It translates to CASAPPGVVAETQYF.